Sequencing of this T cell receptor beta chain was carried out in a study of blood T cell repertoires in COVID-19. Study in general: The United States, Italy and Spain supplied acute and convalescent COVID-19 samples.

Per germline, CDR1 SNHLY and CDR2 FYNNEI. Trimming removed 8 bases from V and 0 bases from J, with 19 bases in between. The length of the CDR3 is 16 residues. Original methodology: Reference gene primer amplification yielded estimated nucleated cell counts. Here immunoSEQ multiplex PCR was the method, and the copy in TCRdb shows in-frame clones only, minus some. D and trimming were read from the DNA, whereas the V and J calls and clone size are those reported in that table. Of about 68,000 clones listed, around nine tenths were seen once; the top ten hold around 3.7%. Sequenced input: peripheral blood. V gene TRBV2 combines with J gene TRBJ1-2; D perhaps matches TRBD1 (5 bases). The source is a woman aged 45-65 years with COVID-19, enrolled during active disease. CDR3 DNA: TGTGCCAGCCACTCCCGACGGGTGGGGCCTAACTATGGCTACACCTTC. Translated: CASHSRRVGPNYGYTF.